This is a list of T cell receptor beta chains from one sample in a study of beta chain features in type 1 diabetes. Method: immunoSEQ multiplex PCR; TCRdb's copy keeps in-frame clones and lacks some. Of about 260,000 clones listed, roughly 20% were seen once; the top ten hold around 0.03%. The material sequenced was naive CD4+ T cells from blood. Receptors were obtained from a woman between 40 and 55 years old with type 1 diabetes. Both conserved end residues are part of each CDR3. Each record gives: CDR3 length, D gene, clone size, J gene, V gene, CDR3 protein, CDR3 DNA. A D gene is named only where the DNA matches it firmly. Size is omitted from some rows. Given values are once, few, many or a class for expanded clones.

CDR3 length: 14
D gene: NA
clone size: few
J gene: TRBJ2-3
V gene: TRBV6-5
CDR3 protein: CASTPPSGTDTQYF
CDR3 DNA: TGTGCCAGCACCCCCCCGAGTGGCACAGATACGCAGTATTTT

CDR3 length: 15
D gene: NA
clone size: few
J gene: TRBJ2-1
V gene: TRBV6-1
CDR3 protein: CASSEDRDSYNEQFF
CDR3 DNA: TGTGCCAGCAGTGAAGACAGGGACTCCTACAATGAGCAGTTCTTC

CDR3 length: 16
D gene: TRBD1
clone size: NA
J gene: TRBJ2-5
V gene: TRBV5-1
CDR3 protein: CASSFPPGQGQETQYF
CDR3 DNA: TGCGCCAGCAGCTTTCCCCCGGGACAGGGGCAAGAGACCCAGTACTTC

CDR3 length: 16
D gene: TRBD1
clone size: few
J gene: TRBJ1-6
V gene: TRBV6-6
CDR3 protein: CASSSLDRDGGSPLHF
CDR3 DNA: TGTGCCAGCAGTTCCCTCGACAGGGATGGCGGATCACCCCTCCACTTT

CDR3 length: 15
D gene: NA
clone size: NA
J gene: TRBJ1-5
V gene: TRBV18
CDR3 protein: CASSPGGVSSAAQHF
CDR3 DNA: TGTGCCAGCTCACCAGGCGGGGTCTCCTCGGCGGCCCAGCATTTT

CDR3 length: 13
D gene: TRBD2
clone size: NA
J gene: TRBJ2-7
V gene: TRBV30
CDR3 protein: CALSGGGPYEQYF
CDR3 DNA: TGTGCCCTAAGCGGGGGGGGACCCTACGAGCAGTACTTC

CDR3 length: 20
D gene: TRBD2
clone size: NA
J gene: TRBJ2-2
V gene: TRBV9
CDR3 protein: CASSVSGGLAGVSNTGELFF
CDR3 DNA: TGTGCCAGCAGCGTAAGCGGAGGACTAGCGGGAGTCTCGAACACCGGGGAGCTGTTTTTT

CDR3 length: 13
D gene: NA
clone size: NA
J gene: TRBJ2-1
V gene: TRBV7-3
CDR3 protein: CASSLIPVDEQFF
CDR3 DNA: TGTGCCAGCAGCTTAATTCCGGTGGATGAGCAGTTCTTC

CDR3 length: 14
D gene: NA
clone size: few
J gene: TRBJ2-5
V gene: TRBV14
CDR3 protein: CASSQGYSGETQYF
CDR3 DNA: TGTGCCAGCAGCCAAGGATACTCGGGAGAGACCCAGTACTTC

CDR3 length: 17
D gene: TRBD1
clone size: few
J gene: TRBJ2-3
V gene: TRBV4-3
CDR3 protein: CASSQDGDSFSTDTQYF
CDR3 DNA: TGCGCCAGCAGCCAAGATGGGGACAGCTTTAGCACAGATACGCAGTATTTT

CDR3 length: 15
D gene: TRBD2
clone size: NA
J gene: TRBJ2-7
V gene: TRBV5-1
CDR3 protein: CASSFTLAGGGEQYF
CDR3 DNA: TGCGCCAGCAGCTTCACGCTAGCGGGAGGAGGAGAGCAGTACTTC

CDR3 length: 13
D gene: NA
clone size: NA
J gene: TRBJ2-3
V gene: TRBV28
CDR3 protein: CASSQGVLNTQYF
CDR3 DNA: TGTGCCAGCTCTCAAGGAGTCCTAAATACGCAGTATTTT

CDR3 length: 16
D gene: NA
clone size: NA
J gene: TRBJ2-1
V gene: TRBV9
CDR3 protein: CASSVALEGPYNEQFF
CDR3 DNA: TGTGCCAGCAGCGTAGCTTTGGAGGGTCCATACAATGAGCAGTTCTTC

CDR3 length: 14
D gene: TRBD1
clone size: few
J gene: TRBJ2-7
V gene: TRBV19
CDR3 protein: CASKRQGDHYEQYF
CDR3 DNA: TGTGCCAGTAAGCGACAGGGAGACCACTACGAGCAGTACTTC

CDR3 length: 12
D gene: NA
clone size: few
J gene: TRBJ2-3
V gene: TRBV29-1
CDR3 protein: CSETRGTDTQYF
CDR3 DNA: TGCAGCGAAACTAGGGGCACAGATACGCAGTATTTT

CDR3 length: 13
D gene: TRBD1
clone size: NA
J gene: TRBJ2-7
V gene: TRBV29-1
CDR3 protein: CSARTGGNHEQYF
CDR3 DNA: TGCAGCGCCCGGACAGGGGGCAATCACGAGCAGTACTTC

CDR3 length: 17
D gene: NA
clone size: NA
J gene: TRBJ1-2
V gene: TRBV7-9
CDR3 protein: CASSPSQGPPTTYGYTF
CDR3 DNA: TGTGCCAGCAGCCCATCCCAGGGGCCTCCCACTACTTATGGCTACACCTTC

CDR3 length: 13
D gene: TRBD1
clone size: NA
J gene: TRBJ1-2
V gene: TRBV29-1
CDR3 protein: CSVVEDRGIDYTF
CDR3 DNA: TGCAGCGTTGTTGAGGACAGGGGTATTGACTACACCTTC

CDR3 length: 16
D gene: TRBD2
clone size: NA
J gene: TRBJ2-1
V gene: TRBV30
CDR3 protein: CAWSGHGLAAYNEQFF
CDR3 DNA: TGTGCCTGGAGTGGCCACGGACTAGCGGCTTACAATGAGCAGTTCTTC

CDR3 length: 15
D gene: TRBD1
clone size: NA
J gene: TRBJ1-2
V gene: TRBV19
CDR3 protein: CASSIEGQRNYGYTF
CDR3 DNA: TGTGCCAGTAGTATTGAGGGACAGCGAAACTATGGCTACACCTTC

CDR3 length: 18
D gene: TRBD1
clone size: NA
J gene: TRBJ1-5
V gene: TRBV19
CDR3 protein: CASSLHPGTGDSNQPQHF
CDR3 DNA: TGTGCCAGTAGTCTCCACCCCGGGACAGGCGATAGCAATCAGCCCCAGCATTTT

CDR3 length: 15
D gene: TRBD1
clone size: few
J gene: TRBJ1-5
V gene: TRBV2
CDR3 protein: CASSRLDRGNQPQHF
CDR3 DNA: TGTGCCAGCAGTCGTCTGGACAGGGGGAATCAGCCCCAGCATTTT

CDR3 length: 14
D gene: NA
clone size: few
J gene: TRBJ1-6
V gene: TRBV18
CDR3 protein: CASSPTGDNSPLHF
CDR3 DNA: TGTGCCAGCTCACCGACGGGAGATAATTCACCCCTCCACTTT

CDR3 length: 15
D gene: TRBD1
clone size: NA
J gene: TRBJ1-2
V gene: TRBV7-6
CDR3 protein: CASSWGDRPGYGYTF
CDR3 DNA: TGTGCCAGCAGCTGGGGGGACAGGCCAGGCTATGGCTACACCTTC

CDR3 length: 16
D gene: NA
clone size: NA
J gene: TRBJ2-7
V gene: TRBV29-1
CDR3 protein: CSVAQTLSGAVGEQYF
CDR3 DNA: TGCAGCGTTGCGCAAACCCTTAGCGGAGCGGTGGGCGAGCAGTACTTC